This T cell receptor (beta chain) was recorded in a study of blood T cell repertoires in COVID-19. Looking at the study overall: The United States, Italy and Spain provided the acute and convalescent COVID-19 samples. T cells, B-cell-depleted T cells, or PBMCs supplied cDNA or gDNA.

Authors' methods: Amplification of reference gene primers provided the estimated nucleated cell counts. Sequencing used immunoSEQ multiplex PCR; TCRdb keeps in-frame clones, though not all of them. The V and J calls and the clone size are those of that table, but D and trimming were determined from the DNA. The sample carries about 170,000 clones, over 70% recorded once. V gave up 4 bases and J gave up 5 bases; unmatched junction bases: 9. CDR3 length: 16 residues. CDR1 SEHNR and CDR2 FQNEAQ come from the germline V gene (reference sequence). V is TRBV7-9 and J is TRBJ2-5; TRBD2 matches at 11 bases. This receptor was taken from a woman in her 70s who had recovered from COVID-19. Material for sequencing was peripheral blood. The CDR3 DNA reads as TGTGCCAGCAGCTCAAGACTAGCGGGATCTTCTGAGACCCAGTACTTC. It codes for CASSSRLAGSSETQYF.